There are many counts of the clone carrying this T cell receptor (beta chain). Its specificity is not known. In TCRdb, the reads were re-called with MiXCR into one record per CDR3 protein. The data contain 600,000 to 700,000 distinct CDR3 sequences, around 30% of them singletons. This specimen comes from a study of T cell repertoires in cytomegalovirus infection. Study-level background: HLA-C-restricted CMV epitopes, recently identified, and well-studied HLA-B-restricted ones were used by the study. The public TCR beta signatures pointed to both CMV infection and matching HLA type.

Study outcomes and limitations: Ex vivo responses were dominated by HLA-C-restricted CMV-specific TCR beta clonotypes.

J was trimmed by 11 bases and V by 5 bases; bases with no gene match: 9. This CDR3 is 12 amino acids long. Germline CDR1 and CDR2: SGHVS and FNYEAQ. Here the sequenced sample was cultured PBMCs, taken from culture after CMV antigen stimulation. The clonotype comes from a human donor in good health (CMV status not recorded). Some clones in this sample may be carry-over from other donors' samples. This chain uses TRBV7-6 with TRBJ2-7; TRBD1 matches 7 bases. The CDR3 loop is CASSTVDRRKYF. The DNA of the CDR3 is TGTGCCAGCAGCACAGTGGACAGGAGGAAGTACTTC.